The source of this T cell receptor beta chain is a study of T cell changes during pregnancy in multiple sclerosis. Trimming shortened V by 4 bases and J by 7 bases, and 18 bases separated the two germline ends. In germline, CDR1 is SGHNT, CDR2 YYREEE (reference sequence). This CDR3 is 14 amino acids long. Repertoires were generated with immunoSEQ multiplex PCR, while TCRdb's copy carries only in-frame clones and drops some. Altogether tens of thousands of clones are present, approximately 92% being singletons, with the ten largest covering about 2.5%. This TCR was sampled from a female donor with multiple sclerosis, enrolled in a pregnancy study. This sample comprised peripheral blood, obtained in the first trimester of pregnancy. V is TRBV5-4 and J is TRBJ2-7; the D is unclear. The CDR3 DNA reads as TGTGCCAGCAGCGAGAGGTACGCCTTGGCGGAGCAGTACTTC. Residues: CASSERYALAEQYF.